The entry that follows covers one T cell receptor (beta chain) sequence. This sample stems from a study of OX40 agonist ivuxolimab in advanced cancers. Libraries were prepared by immunoSEQ multiplex PCR; TCRdb keeps only in-frame clonotypes and omits some of them. The table has 55,000 to 90,000 clones, approximately 78% seen once. The CDR3 loop spans 16 amino acids. Germline V CDR1 and CDR2: SSHAT, FNYEAQ (reference sequence). The V segment lost 5 bases and the J segment 4 bases; nucleotides outside the gene matches: 9. The source is an adult with an advanced solid tumor such as melanoma, head and neck, liver or kidney cancer. The sample in question was CD4+ or CD8+ T cells sorted from blood, obtained in a trial of the OX40 agonist ivuxolimab. The chain employs TRBV7-7 and TRBJ2-2; 8 positions agree with TRBD2. The DNA for the CDR3 is TGTGCCAGCAGCCCCGCCGGGGGGGCCATCACCGGGGAGCTGTTTTTT. This gives the protein CASSPAGGAITGELFF.